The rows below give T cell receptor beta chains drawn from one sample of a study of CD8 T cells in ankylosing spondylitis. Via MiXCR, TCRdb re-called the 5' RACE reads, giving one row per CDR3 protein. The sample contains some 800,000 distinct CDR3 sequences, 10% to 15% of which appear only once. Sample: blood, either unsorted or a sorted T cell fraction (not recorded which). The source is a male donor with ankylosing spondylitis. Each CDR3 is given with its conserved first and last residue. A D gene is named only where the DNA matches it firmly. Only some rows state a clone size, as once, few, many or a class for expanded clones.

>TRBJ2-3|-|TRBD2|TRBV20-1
TGCAGTGCTAGCGTTAGCGGGACGACAGATACGCAGTATTTT
CSASVSGTTDTQYF
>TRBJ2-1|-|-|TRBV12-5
TGTGCTAGTGGTTTGGTAAGCACTTCCAGCTCCTACAATGAGCAGTTCTTC
CASGLVSTSSSYNEQFF
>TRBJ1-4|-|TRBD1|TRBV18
TGTGCCAGCTCACCACTGGGACAGGGATATGAAAAACTGTTTTTT
CASSPLGQGYEKLFF
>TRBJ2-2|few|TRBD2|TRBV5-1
TGCGCCAGCAACATAGCGGGATACACCGGGGAGCTGTTTTTT
CASNIAGYTGELFF
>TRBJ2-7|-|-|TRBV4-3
TGCGCCAGCAGCCCCCAGGGGGGCTCCGAACGCTACGAGCAGTACTTC
CASSPQGGSERYEQYF
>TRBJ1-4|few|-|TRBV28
TGTGCCAGTATGACCGGTGCAACTAATGAAAAACTGTTTTTT
CASMTGATNEKLFF
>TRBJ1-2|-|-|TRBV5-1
TGCGCCAGCAGCTTGGAACGGGGCCCGAACTATGGCTACACCTTC
CASSLERGPNYGYTF
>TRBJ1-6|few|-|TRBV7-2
TGTGCCAGCAGCTTAAAGGGAACTCTCCACTTT
CASSLKGTLHF
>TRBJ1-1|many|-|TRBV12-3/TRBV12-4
TGTGCCAGCAGTTTACAGGGGACTGAAGCTTTCTTT
CASSLQGTEAFF
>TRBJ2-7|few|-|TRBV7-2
TGTGCCAGCAGAATCCGGGACGGCGGCAACGAGCAGTACTTC
CASRIRDGGNEQYF
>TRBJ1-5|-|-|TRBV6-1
TGTGCCAGCAGAAACACGGATTATAGCAATCAGCCCCAGCATTTT
CASRNTDYSNQPQHF
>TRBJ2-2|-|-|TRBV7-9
TGTGCCAGCAGCTTAATGACGAGGGCGGGATACACCGGGGAGCTGTTTTTT
CASSLMTRAGYTGELFF
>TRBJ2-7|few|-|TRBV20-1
TGCAGCGCCGTGGGACACGAGCAGTACTTC
CSAVGHEQYF
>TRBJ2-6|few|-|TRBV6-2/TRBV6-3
TGTGCCAGCAGTTACCCCGGAGGACGGGAATTTAGCTCTGGGGCCAACGTCCTGACTTTC
CASSYPGGREFSSGANVLTF
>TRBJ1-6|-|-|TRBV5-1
TGCGCCAGCAGCTTGGAGTCCCAGGGTCATTCACCCCTCCACTTT
CASSLESQGHSPLHF
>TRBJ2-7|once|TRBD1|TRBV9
TGTGCCAGCAGCGTAGCGGGGGACAGGGAGGGCGAGCAGTACTTC
CASSVAGDREGEQYF
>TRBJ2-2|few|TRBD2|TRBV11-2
TGTGCCAGCAGCTCCTATAGCGGGAGTAACACCGGGGAGCTGTTTTTT
CASSSYSGSNTGELFF
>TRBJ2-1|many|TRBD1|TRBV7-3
TGTGCCAGCAGCTTGACAGGGGGTGAGCAGTTCTTC
CASSLTGGEQFF
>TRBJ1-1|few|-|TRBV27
TGTGCCAGCAGTGGGGAACCGAGGACTGAAGCTTTCTTT
CASSGEPRTEAFF
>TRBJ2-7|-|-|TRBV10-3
TGTGCCATCAGTGAGTCATTCATAACAGGGCACGAGCAGTACTTC
CAISESFITGHEQYF
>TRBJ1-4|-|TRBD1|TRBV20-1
TGCAGCGCCCTGACAGGGGATAATGAAAAACTGTTTTTT
CSALTGDNEKLFF
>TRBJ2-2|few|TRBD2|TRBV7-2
TGTGCCACCCCCCGGGGCGGGAGAAACACCGGGGAGCTGTTTTTT
CATPRGGRNTGELFF
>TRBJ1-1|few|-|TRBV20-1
TGCAGTGCCGTAGAAGACACTGAAGCTTTCTTT
CSAVEDTEAFF
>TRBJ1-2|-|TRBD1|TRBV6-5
TGTGCCAGCAGCTTACCCGGGACAGGGAATGGCTACACCTTC
CASSLPGTGNGYTF
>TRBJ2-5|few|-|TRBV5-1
TGCGCCAGCAGCTTGGCCCCCACAGTCCAAGAGACCCAGTACTTC
CASSLAPTVQETQYF
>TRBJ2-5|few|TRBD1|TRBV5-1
TGCGCCAGCAGCTCTCAGGGGGCTAGAGAGACCCAGTACTTC
CASSSQGARETQYF
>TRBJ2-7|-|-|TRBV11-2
TGTGCCAGCAGCTTTTTCCGGGGGCGCAGATACGAGCAGTACTTC
CASSFFRGRRYEQYF
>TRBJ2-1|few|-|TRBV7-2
TGTGCCAGCAGCTTCTCAGGAGCCTGGATGGGTGAGCAGTTCTTC
CASSFSGAWMGEQFF
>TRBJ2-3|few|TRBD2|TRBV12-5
TGTGCTAGTGGTTGGGGACTAGCGTCAGCAGATACGCAGTATTTT
CASGWGLASADTQYF
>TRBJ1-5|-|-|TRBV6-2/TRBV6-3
TGTGCCAGCAGTTACACAGCTAGCAATCAGCCCCAGCATTTT
CASSYTASNQPQHF
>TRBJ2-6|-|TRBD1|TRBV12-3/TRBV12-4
TGTGCCATCAGTTTTACAACCGGGCAGGGGGCCGGTGGGGCCAACGTCCTGACTTTC
CAISFTTGQGAGGANVLTF
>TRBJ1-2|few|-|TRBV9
TGTGCCAGCAGCGCAACCGCCTCCATGAGTGGCTACACCTTC
CASSATASMSGYTF
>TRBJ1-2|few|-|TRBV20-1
TGCAGACCTTCAGGGACCCTGACTCAAGGGGACTATGGCTACACCTTC
CRPSGTLTQGDYGYTF
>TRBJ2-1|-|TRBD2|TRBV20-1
TGCAGTGCTAGAGGTAGCGGGAGGGGCAATGAGCAGTTCTTC
CSARGSGRGNEQFF
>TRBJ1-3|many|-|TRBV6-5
TGTGCCAGCAGTTCCGGATGGGGAGGAAACACCATATATTTT
CASSSGWGGNTIYF
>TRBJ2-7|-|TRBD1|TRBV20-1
TGCAGTGCCAACGCCCCTGGACAGGGGGGCGGTCGGGGGTTC
CSANAPGQGGGRGF
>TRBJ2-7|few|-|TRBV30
TGTGCCTGGAGTGTACAAGGAATTCTCTACGAGCAGTACTTC
CAWSVQGILYEQYF
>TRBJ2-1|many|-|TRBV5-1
TGCGCCAGCAGCTTGGAGGGGAGGAATGAGCAGTTCTTC
CASSLEGRNEQFF
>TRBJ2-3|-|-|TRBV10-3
TGTGCCATCGGTTCGGGAGCAGATACGCAGTATTTT
CAIGSGADTQYF